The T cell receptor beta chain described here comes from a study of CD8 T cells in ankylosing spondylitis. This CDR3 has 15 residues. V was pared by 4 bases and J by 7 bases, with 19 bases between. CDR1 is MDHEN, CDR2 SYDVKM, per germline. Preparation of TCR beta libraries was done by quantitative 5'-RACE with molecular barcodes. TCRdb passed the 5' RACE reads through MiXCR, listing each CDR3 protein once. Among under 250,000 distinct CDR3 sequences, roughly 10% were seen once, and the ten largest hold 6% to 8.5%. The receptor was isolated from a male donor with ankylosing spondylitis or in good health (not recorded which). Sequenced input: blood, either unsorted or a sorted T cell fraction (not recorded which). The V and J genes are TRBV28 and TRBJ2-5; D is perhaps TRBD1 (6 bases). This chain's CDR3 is CASSSRDTARGTQYF. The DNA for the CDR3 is TGTGCCAGCAGTTCAAGGGACACAGCACGAGGGACCCAGTACTTC.